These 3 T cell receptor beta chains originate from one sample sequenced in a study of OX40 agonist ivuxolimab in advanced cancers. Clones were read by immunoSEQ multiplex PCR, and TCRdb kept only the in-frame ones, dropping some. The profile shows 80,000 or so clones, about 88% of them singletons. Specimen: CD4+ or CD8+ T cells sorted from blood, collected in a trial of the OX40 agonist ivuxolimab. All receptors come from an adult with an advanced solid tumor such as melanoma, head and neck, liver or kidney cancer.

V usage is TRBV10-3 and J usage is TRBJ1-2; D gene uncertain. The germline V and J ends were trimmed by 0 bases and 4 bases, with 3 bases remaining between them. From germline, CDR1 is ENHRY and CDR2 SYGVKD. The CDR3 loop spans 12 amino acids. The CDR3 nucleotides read TGTGCCATCAGTGAGTCTGGCTATGGCTACACCTTC. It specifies CAISESGYGYTF.

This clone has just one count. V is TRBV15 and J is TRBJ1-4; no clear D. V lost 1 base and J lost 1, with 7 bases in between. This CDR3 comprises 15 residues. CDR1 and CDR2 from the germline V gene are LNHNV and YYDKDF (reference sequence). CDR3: CATSRGTGTNEKLFF. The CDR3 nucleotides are TGTGCCACCAGCAGAGGAACGGGAACTAATGAAAAACTGTTTTTT.

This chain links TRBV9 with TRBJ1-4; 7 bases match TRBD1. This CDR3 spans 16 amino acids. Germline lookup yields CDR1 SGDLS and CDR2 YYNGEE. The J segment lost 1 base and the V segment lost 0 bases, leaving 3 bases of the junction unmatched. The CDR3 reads CASSVGDRVTNEKLFF. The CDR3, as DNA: TGTGCCAGCAGCGTAGGAGACAGGGTAACTAATGAAAAACTGTTTTTT.